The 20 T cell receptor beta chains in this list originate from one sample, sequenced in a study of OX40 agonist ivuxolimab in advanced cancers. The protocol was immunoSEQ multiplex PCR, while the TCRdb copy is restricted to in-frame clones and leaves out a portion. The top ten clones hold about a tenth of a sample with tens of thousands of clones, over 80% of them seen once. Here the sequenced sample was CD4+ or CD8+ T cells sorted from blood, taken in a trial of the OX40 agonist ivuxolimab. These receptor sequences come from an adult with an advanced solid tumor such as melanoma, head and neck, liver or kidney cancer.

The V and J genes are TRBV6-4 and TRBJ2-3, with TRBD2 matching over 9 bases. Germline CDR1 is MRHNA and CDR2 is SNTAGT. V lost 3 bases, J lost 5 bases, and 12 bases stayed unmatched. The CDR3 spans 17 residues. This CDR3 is CASSETVAGGPEDTQYF. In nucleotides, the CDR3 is TGTGCCAGCAGTGAGACGGTTGCGGGGGGGCCTGAAGATACGCAGTATTTT.

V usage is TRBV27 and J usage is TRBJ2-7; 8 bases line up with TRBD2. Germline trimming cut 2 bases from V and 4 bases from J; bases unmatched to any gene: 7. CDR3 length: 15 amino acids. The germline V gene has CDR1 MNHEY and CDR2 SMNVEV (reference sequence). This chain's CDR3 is CASSLRLAGQYEQYF. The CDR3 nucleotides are TGTGCCAGCAGTTTAAGGCTAGCGGGCCAGTACGAGCAGTACTTC.

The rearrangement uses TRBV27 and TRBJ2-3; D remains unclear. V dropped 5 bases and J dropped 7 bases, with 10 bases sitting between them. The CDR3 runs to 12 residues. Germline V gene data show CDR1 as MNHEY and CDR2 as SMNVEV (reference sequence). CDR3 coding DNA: TGTGCCAGCAGTCCCCGGGCAAATACGCAGTATTTT. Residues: CASSPRANTQYF.

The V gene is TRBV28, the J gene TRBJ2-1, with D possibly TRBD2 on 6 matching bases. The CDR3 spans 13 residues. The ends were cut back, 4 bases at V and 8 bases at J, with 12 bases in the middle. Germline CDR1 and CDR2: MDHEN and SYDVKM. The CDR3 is CASSSSLAYEQFF. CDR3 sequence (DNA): TGTGCCAGCAGTTCCTCACTAGCATATGAGCAGTTCTTC. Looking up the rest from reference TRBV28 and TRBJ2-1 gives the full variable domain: DVKVTQSSRYLVKRTGEKVFLECVQDMDHENMFWYRQDPGLGLRLIYFSYDVKMKEKGDIPEGYSVSREKKERFSLILESASTNQTSMYLCASSSSLAYEQFFGPGTRLTVL.

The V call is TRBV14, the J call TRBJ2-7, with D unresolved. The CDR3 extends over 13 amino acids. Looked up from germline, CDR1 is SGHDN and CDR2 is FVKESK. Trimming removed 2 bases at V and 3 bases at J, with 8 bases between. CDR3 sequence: CASSQHGHYEQYF. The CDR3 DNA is TGTGCCAGCAGCCAACATGGGCACTACGAGCAGTACTTC.

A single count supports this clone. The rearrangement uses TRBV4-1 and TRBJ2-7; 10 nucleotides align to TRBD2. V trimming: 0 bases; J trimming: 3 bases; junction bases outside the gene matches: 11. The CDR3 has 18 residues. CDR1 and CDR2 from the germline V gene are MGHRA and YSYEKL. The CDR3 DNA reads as TGCGCCAGCAGCCAAGAGGAGGGAGTAGCGGGAGGATACTACGAGCAGTACTTC. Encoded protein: CASSQEEGVAGGYYEQYF.

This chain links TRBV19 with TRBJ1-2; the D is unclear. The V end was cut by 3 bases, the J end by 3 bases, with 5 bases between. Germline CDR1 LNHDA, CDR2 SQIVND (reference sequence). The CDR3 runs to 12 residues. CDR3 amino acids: CASSIPDYGYTF. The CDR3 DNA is TGTGCCAGTAGTATCCCTGACTATGGCTACACCTTC. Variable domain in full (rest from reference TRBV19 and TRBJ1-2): DGGITQSPKYLFRKEGQNVTLSCEQNLNHDAMYWYRQDPGQGLRLIYYSQIVNDFQKGDIAEGYSVSREKKESFPLTVTSAQKNPTAFYLCASSIPDYGYTFGSGTRLTVV.

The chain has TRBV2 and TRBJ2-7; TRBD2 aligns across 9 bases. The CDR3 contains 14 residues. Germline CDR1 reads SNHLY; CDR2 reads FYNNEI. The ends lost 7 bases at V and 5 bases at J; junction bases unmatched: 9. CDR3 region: CASNGAGLAHEQYF. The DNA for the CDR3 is TGTGCCAGCAATGGAGCGGGACTAGCCCACGAGCAGTACTTC.

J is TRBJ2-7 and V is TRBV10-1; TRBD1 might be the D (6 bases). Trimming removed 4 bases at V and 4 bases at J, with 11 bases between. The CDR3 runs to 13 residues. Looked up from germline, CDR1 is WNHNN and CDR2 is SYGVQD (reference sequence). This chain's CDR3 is CASSAQGPYEQYF. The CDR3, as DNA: TGCGCCAGCAGTGCTCAGGGGCCATACGAGCAGTACTTC.

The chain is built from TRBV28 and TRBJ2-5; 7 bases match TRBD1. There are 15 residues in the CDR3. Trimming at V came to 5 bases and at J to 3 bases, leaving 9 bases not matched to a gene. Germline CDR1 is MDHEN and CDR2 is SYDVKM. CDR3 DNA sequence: TGTGCCAGCAGTGACTTACCAGGGACAGAAGAGACCCAGTACTTC. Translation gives CASSDLPGTEETQYF.

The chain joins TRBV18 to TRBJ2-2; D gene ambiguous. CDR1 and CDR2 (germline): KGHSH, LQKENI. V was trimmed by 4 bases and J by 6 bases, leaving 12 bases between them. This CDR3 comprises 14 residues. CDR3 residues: CASSQEDGSGELFF. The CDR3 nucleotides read TGTGCCAGCTCACAAGAGGACGGTTCCGGGGAGCTGTTTTTT.

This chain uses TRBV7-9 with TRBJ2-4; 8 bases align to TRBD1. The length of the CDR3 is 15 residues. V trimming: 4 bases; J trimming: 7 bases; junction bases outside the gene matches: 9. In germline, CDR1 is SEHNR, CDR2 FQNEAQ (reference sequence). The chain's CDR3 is CASSSPTDRGNIQYF. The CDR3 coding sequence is TGTGCCAGCAGCTCGCCAACCGACAGGGGTAACATTCAGTACTTC. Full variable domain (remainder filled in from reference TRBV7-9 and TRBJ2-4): DTGVSQNPRHKITKRGQNVTFRCDPISEHNRLYWYRQTLGQGPEFLTYFQNEAQLEKSRLLSDRFSAERPKGSFSTLEIQRTEQGDSAMYLCASSSPTDRGNIQYFGAGTRLSVL.

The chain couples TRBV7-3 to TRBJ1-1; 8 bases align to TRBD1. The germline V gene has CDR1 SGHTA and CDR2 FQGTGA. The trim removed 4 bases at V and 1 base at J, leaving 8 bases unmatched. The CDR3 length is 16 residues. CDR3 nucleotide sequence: TGTGCCAGCAGCTCTGGACAGGGCGAGACGAACACTGAAGCTTTCTTT. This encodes CASSSGQGETNTEAFF.

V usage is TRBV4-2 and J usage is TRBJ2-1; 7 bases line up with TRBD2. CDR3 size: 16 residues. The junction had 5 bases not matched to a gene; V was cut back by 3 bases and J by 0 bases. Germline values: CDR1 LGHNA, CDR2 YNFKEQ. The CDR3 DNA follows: TGTGCCAGCAGCCATCAAGCGGGGAGCTCCTACAATGAGCAGTTCTTC. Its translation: CASSHQAGSSYNEQFF.

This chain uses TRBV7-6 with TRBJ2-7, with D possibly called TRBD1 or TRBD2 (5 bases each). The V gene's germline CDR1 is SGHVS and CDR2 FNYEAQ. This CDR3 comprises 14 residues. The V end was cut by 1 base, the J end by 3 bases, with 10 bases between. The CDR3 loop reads CASSLGGTGYEQYF. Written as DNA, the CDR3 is TGTGCCAGCAGCTTAGGGGGGACGGGCTACGAGCAGTACTTC.

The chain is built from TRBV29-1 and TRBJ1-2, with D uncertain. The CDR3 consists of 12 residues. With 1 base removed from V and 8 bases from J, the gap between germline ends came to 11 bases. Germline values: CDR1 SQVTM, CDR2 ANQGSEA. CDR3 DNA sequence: TGCAGCGTTGAAGGGAGAGGGAAAGGCTACACCTTC. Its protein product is CSVEGRGKGYTF.

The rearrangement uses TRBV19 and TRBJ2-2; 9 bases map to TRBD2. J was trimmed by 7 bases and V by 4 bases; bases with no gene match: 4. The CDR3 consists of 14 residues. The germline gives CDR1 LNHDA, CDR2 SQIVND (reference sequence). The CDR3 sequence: CASSTSGMFGELFF. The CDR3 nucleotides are TGTGCCAGTAGTACTAGCGGGATGTTCGGGGAGCTGTTTTTT.

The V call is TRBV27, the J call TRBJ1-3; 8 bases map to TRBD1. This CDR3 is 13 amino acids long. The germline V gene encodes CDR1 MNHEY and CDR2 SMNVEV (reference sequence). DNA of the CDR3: TGTGAAAGACAGGGGTCCTCTGGAAACACCATATATTTT. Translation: CERQGSSGNTIYF.

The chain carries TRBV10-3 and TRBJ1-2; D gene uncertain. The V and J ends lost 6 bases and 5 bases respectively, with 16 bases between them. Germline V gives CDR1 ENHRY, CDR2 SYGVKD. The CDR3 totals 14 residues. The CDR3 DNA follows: TGTGCCATCAGCGGGGAGTCGGCCTTTTATGGCTACACCTTC. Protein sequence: CAISGESAFYGYTF.

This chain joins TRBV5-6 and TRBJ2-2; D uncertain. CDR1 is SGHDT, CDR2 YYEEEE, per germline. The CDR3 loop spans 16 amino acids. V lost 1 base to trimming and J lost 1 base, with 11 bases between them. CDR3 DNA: TGTGCCAGCAGCTTGTCGGGTAATTTGAACACCGGGGAGCTGTTTTTT. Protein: CASSLSGNLNTGELFF.